This is a list of T cell receptor beta chains from one sample in a study of T cell clonotyping in hematopoietic cell transplantation. The assay was immunoSEQ multiplex PCR, and TCRdb's table has in-frame clones only and misses some. Seen here are around 16,000 clones, around 90% observed once, and the top ten hold roughly 2.5%. Input material: peripheral blood mononuclear cells. All receptors derive from a man aged 50-60 years in good health. Some clones in this sample may be carry-over from other donors' samples. Both conserved end residues are part of each CDR3. The listing skips clone size in some rows; elsewhere it reads once, few, many or a size class.

TRBV25-1,TRBJ1-2,.,CASSPATGAYGYTF
TRBV27,TRBJ1-2,.,CASSPGGARGGYTF
TRBV6-6,TRBJ2-5,.,CASRPLRSQETQYF
TRBV30,TRBJ1-2,.,CAWSGLDTNYGYTF
TRBV7-9,TRBJ1-2,.,CASSLRLVEDSNYGYTF
TRBV4-2,TRBJ2-7,.,CASSQEPTSGGAYEQYF
TRBV7-2,TRBJ2-7,.,CASSLALGSHEQYF
TRBV9,TRBJ2-7,.,CASSLTPIDEQYF
TRBV7-2,TRBJ2-3,.,CASSPGLAGGQDTQYF
TRBV29-1,TRBJ2-2,.,CSAGDTGELFF
TRBV29-1,TRBJ1-1,few,CSGTETGGRTEAFF
TRBV6-5,TRBJ2-3,.,CASIHSGTDTQYF
TRBV28,TRBJ1-2,.,CASSPGTGANYGYTF
TRBV9,TRBJ1-6,once,CASSDRDRGAYNSPLHF
TRBV30,TRBJ1-4,.,CAWSAGLGANEKLFF
TRBV4-1,TRBJ2-3,.,CASSQFAFTDTQYF
TRBV18,TRBJ1-2,.,CASSPVSVQDGYTF
TRBV15,TRBJ2-2,few,CATSPRGTVSLGELFF
TRBV9,TRBJ2-3,.,CASSVGLVRADTQYF
TRBV9,TRBJ2-7,.,CASSPGLADYEQYF
TRBV29-1,TRBJ2-7,.,CSVEYRAYSYEQYF
TRBV10-3,TRBJ1-6,.,CAISESGNSPLHF
TRBV5-6,TRBJ1-1,.,CASSWDREKAFF
TRBV5-1,TRBJ1-4,.,CASSLGTGESEKLFF
TRBV6-1,TRBJ2-7,.,CASRLGQEGEQYF
TRBV28,TRBJ1-5,.,CASSPQGVSNQPQHF
TRBV5-5,TRBJ1-6,.,CASSPPDRYSPLHF
TRBV19,TRBJ1-2,.,CASSIVRVGYGYTF
TRBV4-2,TRBJ1-2,.,CASSQDLRTDGNYGYTF
TRBV30,TRBJ2-6,.,CAWSTGSGANVLTF
TRBV7-2,TRBJ1-5,.,CASSLDGRGLQPQHF
TRBV7-3,TRBJ1-5,.,CASSLDGIQPQHF
TRBV7-8,TRBJ2-7,.,CASSFQLAGVHEQYF